This T cell receptor (beta chain) was observed in a study of cytomegalovirus exposure and HLA in healthy donors. On the study more broadly: A data release that came early held 75 million to 85 million unique TCRs from HLA-typed donors.

On this clone itself: Its antigen remains unidentified.

Regarding the study as a whole: Immune exposure information comprised only CMV serostatus. In a later analysis, TCR beta V- and J-gene trimming was associated with a missense DCLRE1C variant.

Researchers ran the PCR with 60 Vbeta and 13 Jbeta primers. TCRdb's copy holds only in-frame clones and misses some; the assay was immunoSEQ multiplex PCR. The specimen's table records approximately 140,000 clones. The CDR3 runs 15 residues. Germline V lookup: CDR1 SSHAT, CDR2 FNYEAQ (reference sequence). V lost 4 bases and J 5 bases, leaving 16 bases between the germline ends. The receptor was isolated from a man aged 40-49 years in good health and CMV-seronegative. Source material: PBMCs. This chain joins TRBV7-7 and TRBJ2-3; tentatively, D is TRBD2 (6 bases). The CDR3 DNA reads TGTGCCAGCAGCTCCCACGGGGGTGGGGGAGATACGCAGTATTTT. Translated, it gives CASSSHGGGGDTQYF.